This TCR beta chain stems from a study of PD-L1 blockade in urothelial cancer. Looking at the study overall: Anywhere from 0 to 3 prior chemotherapy regimens had been received by patients. Tumor samples came in at a median of roughly 1,400 T cells. General study results and limits: Durable benefit was seen in some patients. These patients had a higher proportion of tumor-infiltrating T lymphocytes.

Concerning this clone itself: Its antigen is still unknown.

The cohort comprised individuals with locally advanced or metastatic urothelial carcinoma. Profiled with immunoSEQ multiplex PCR; TCRdb holds only in-frame clones, not every one. The table records 1,500 to 2,000 clones, around a third of them present only once. Trimming pared 5 bases from V and 7 bases from J, leaving 21 bases between. The CDR3 consists of 16 residues. Looked up from germline, CDR1 is LNHNV and CDR2 is YYDKDF (reference sequence). The sample here was tumor tissue, taken before atezolizumab (anti-PD-L1) treatment. The sequence came from a man aged 55 to 70 with urothelial cancer. The chain joins TRBV15 to TRBJ1-5, with D unresolved. The CDR3 here is CATSATLQSLRQPQHF. CDR3 nucleotides: TGTGCCACCAGCGCGACCCTTCAGTCACTCCGGCAGCCCCAGCATTTT.